This TCR beta chain was identified during a study of blood T cell repertoires in COVID-19. Measured with immunoSEQ multiplex PCR; TCRdb has only the in-frame clones, and not every one. Of 240,000 or so clones detected, around 87% appear once; the ten largest clones hold 5.5% to 7.5%. The CDR3 loop spans 14 amino acids. Material for sequencing was peripheral blood. The chain carries TRBV21-1 and TRBJ2-7; TRBD1 is the table's D call, not checked against the DNA. TRBV21-1 is termed a pseudogene. The receptor was isolated from a woman in her 70s with active or convalescent COVID-19. CDR3 sequence reads: CASSIIPQGYEQYF. The CDR3 DNA follows: TGTGCCAGCAGCATAATCCCTCAGGGATACGAGCAGTACTTC.